A selection of T cell receptor beta chains follows, all from one sample in a study of CD8 T cells in ankylosing spondylitis. From the 5' RACE reads, TCRdb called clonotypes with MiXCR, one entry per CDR3 protein. The repertoire consists of about 260,000 distinct CDR3 sequences, with 20% occurring once and the leading ten covering 7.8%. The sequencing sample was made of blood, either unsorted or a sorted T cell fraction (not recorded which). All receptors come from a male donor with ankylosing spondylitis or in good health (not recorded which). Both conserved end residues are part of each CDR3. D genes are given only for firm matches. Expanded clones are given a class, and other clones once, few, many or no size at all.

CDR3 DNA | CDR3 protein | clone size | J gene | V gene | D gene
TGTGCCAGCAGCGGGGGAGCCAAAAACATTCAGTACTTC | CASSGGAKNIQYF | few | TRBJ2-4 | TRBV3-1 | .
TGTGCCAGCCGGACAGGGCAGGATTCACCCCTCCACTTT | CASRTGQDSPLHF | . | TRBJ1-6 | TRBV2 | TRBD1
TGTGCCATCAGTTCTGGCCGCGATACGCAGTATTTT | CAISSGRDTQYF | . | TRBJ2-3 | TRBV10-3 | .
TGTGCCAGCAGTTACCCGATTGGAGGCGGGGAGCTGTTTTTT | CASSYPIGGGELFF | . | TRBJ2-2 | TRBV6-5 | .
TGTGCCAGCAGAGCCCCCGAGGGGGCGAATTCACCCCTCCACTTT | CASRAPEGANSPLHF | once | TRBJ1-6 | TRBV28 | TRBD1
TGTACCATCAGCGGGACTACCGTGGTTAGCGGGTTCTCCTACAATGAGCAGTTCTTC | CTISGTTVVSGFSYNEQFF | . | TRBJ2-1 | TRBV10-3 | TRBD2
TGTGCCAGCAGGACCGGACAGGGGGTCGAAGCCTATAATTCACCCCTCCACTTT | CASRTGQGVEAYNSPLHF | few | TRBJ1-6 | TRBV6-1 | TRBD1
TGTGCCAGCAGAGCCAGGGGGACGAACACTGAAGCTTTCTTT | CASRARGTNTEAFF | few | TRBJ1-1 | TRBV6-1 | TRBD1
TGTGCCAGCAGCTTAGCGCTAGGACAGGGAGATGAGCAGTTCTTC | CASSLALGQGDEQFF | . | TRBJ2-1 | TRBV7-2 | TRBD1
TGTGCCAGCAGCTTAACGGGGACAGCCCTCTCTGGGGCCAACGTCCTGACTTTC | CASSLTGTALSGANVLTF | many | TRBJ2-6 | TRBV7-3 | TRBD1
TGTGCCAGCAGCGTAGGTGAGGCGGATACGCAGTATTTT | CASSVGEADTQYF | . | TRBJ2-3 | TRBV9 | .
TGCGCCAGCAGCTTGAATTCGAGGGACCGCCAAGAGACCCAGTACTTC | CASSLNSRDRQETQYF | many | TRBJ2-5 | TRBV5-1 | .
TGTGCCAGCAGTTTATTTGCGGGAGGCTCCTACAATGAGCAGTTCTTC | CASSLFAGGSYNEQFF | . | TRBJ2-1 | TRBV12-3/TRBV12-4 | TRBD2
TGTGCCAGCTCCCTGATCCACACTGAAGCTTTCTTT | CASSLIHTEAFF | . | TRBJ1-1 | TRBV18 | .
TGTGCCAGCAGTTCTCTAGCGGGGGAAGAGACCCAGTACTTC | CASSSLAGEETQYF | . | TRBJ2-5 | TRBV28 | TRBD2
TGCAGTGCTAGAGATCGGAGCAAGAGCTCCTATAATTCACCCCTCCACTTT | CSARDRSKSSYNSPLHF | few | TRBJ1-6 | TRBV20-1 | .
TGCAGTGCTAGAGCGGGACTAGCGGGAGGATACAATGAGCAGTTCTTC | CSARAGLAGGYNEQFF | few | TRBJ2-1 | TRBV20-1 | TRBD2
TGTGCCAGCAGGGATGGGGGCCGGGGCAGACAAGAGACCCAGTACTTC | CASRDGGRGRQETQYF | many | TRBJ2-5 | TRBV6-1 | .
TGTGCCAGCAGTTTATTCGGGACTAGCGGGGCAGATACGCAGTATTTT | CASSLFGTSGADTQYF | few | TRBJ2-3 | TRBV28 | TRBD2
TGTGCCAGCAGCCCGATAGGACAAAGGAATGGCTACACCTTC | CASSPIGQRNGYTF | few | TRBJ1-2 | TRBV12-3/TRBV12-4 | .
TGTGCCAGCAAGATGACAGGGGGCGCGTCAGATACGCAGTATTTT | CASKMTGGASDTQYF | . | TRBJ2-3 | TRBV6-1 | TRBD1
TGTGCCAGCAGCCAAGCGGGAAGGCAGTTCTTC | CASSQAGRQFF | . | TRBJ2-1 | TRBV3-1 | .